A single sample is the source of the 20 T cell receptor beta chains below, sequenced in a study of blood T cell repertoires in COVID-19 (dated by TCRdb to the early 2020s). Libraries were constructed by the immunoSEQ multiplex PCR assay. Entries here come from immuneACCESS through TCRdb and include only in-frame sequences with V and J called. Some clones fail to appear in such tables; in the studies checked, an unresolved V gene covers under half of the shortfall, and the cause of the remainder is unknown. This sample holds 90,000 to 130,000 clones; around 90% were observed only once. Of the sample, under 3% is held by the ten largest clones. The sample was peripheral blood. The receptors stem from a human donor in a cohort sampled during active COVID-19.

The rearrangement joins TRBV19 to TRBJ1-2; 7 bases match TRBD1. CDR1 is LNHDA and CDR2 is SQIVND in the germline V gene (reference sequence). The CDR3 sequence is 16 residues long. V lost 6 bases, J lost 4 bases, and 14 bases stayed unmatched. DNA for the CDR3: TGTGCCAGTAGCGCCTCCACCGGGACAGACCTCTATGGCTACACCTTC. Residues: CASSASTGTDLYGYTF.

The chain recombines TRBV18 with TRBJ1-5, with 9 bases fitting TRBD1. Germline V gene sequence: CDR1 KGHSH, CDR2 LQKENI. The CDR3 is made up of 16 amino acids. Trimming took 3 bases from V and 6 from J; bases not matched to a gene: 9. The chain's CDR3 is CASSPGIQGALQPQHF. CDR3 in DNA: TGTGCCAGCTCACCGGGCATACAGGGGGCTCTTCAGCCCCAGCATTTT.

The chain couples TRBV19 to TRBJ1-1; the D is unclear. This CDR3 is 16 amino acids long. CDR1 is LNHDA, CDR2 SQIVND, per germline (reference sequence). V lost 7 bases and J 5 bases, leaving 23 bases between the germline ends. This CDR3 is CASTQSGVRRRTEAFF. The CDR3 DNA follows: TGTGCCAGTACCCAATCAGGTGTCAGAAGAAGAACTGAAGCTTTCTTT. The whole variable domain, filled in from reference TRBV19 and TRBJ1-1, reads DGGITQSPKYLFRKEGQNVTLSCEQNLNHDAMYWYRQDPGQGLRLIYYSQIVNDFQKGDIAEGYSVSREKKESFPLTVTSAQKNPTAFYLCASTQSGVRRRTEAFFGQGTRLTVV.

The genes are TRBV10-2 and TRBJ1-1; D is unresolved. The V end lost 3 bases, the J end lost 0 bases, and 8 bases lay between the germline ends. The CDR3 consists of 14 residues. Looked up from germline, CDR1 is WSHSY and CDR2 is SAAADI. The DNA for the CDR3 is TGCGCCAGCAGTGATCCGGGTTTGAACACTGAAGCTTTCTTT. It yields the protein CASSDPGLNTEAFF.

The chain carries TRBV29-1 and TRBJ2-1; D unclear. The CDR3 has 11 amino acids. Germline assignment: CDR1 SQVTM and CDR2 ANQGSEA. V was clipped by 6 bases and J by 3 bases, with 6 bases between them. CDR3 residues: CSVVSYNEQFF. In DNA, the CDR3 is TGCAGCGTCGTGAGCTACAATGAGCAGTTCTTC.

V gene TRBV9 combines with J gene TRBJ1-4; D is ambiguous. The CDR3 has 14 amino acids. V lost 4 bases and J lost 4, with 11 bases in between. Germline V gene lookup returns CDR1 SGDLS and CDR2 YYNGEE. The CDR3: CASSPGEVNEKLFF. The CDR3 bases are TGTGCCAGCAGCCCCGGGGAGGTTAATGAAAAACTGTTTTTT.

This chain connects TRBV6-2 or TRBV6-3 to TRBJ2-1; 7 positions agree with TRBD1. V shed 5 bases, J shed 2 bases, and the junction held 3 bases outside the gene matches. Looked up from germline, CDR1 is MNHEY and CDR2 is SVGEGT. This CDR3 contains 14 residues. In DNA, the CDR3 is TGTGCCAGCAGTGGGACAGCCCCCTACAATGAGCAGTTCTTC. This encodes CASSGTAPYNEQFF.

This chain joins TRBV7-9 and TRBJ2-3, with 8 bases fitting TRBD2. The CDR3 totals 18 residues. The germline V gene encodes CDR1 SEHNR and CDR2 FQNEAQ (reference sequence). V gave up 5 bases and J gave up 0 bases; unmatched junction bases: 13. This CDR3 reads CASSPGLTSGASTDTQYF. CDR3 nucleotide sequence: TGTGCCAGCAGCCCGGGACTCACTAGCGGAGCTAGCACAGATACGCAGTATTTT.

The chain recombines TRBV6-6 with TRBJ2-5, with 7 bases matching TRBD2. V shed 2 bases and J 3 bases; nucleotides not matched to a gene: 3. The CDR3 runs 14 residues. Germline CDR1 is MNHNY and CDR2 is SVGAGI (reference sequence). The chain's CDR3 is CASSYGLAEETQYF. Written as DNA, the CDR3 is TGTGCCAGCAGTTACGGGCTAGCGGAAGAGACCCAGTACTTC.

The chain employs TRBV27 and TRBJ1-2; 7 positions agree with TRBD1. The CDR3 is made up of 12 amino acids. The junction had 5 bases not matched to a gene; V was cut back by 6 bases and J by 7 bases. CDR1 and CDR2 (germline): MNHEY, SMNVEV (reference sequence). CDR3 sequence: CASSTTGTGYTF. The CDR3, as DNA: TGTGCCAGCAGCACGACAGGGACTGGCTACACCTTC.

J is TRBJ1-3 and V is TRBV3-1 (or the pseudogene TRBV3-2); no reliable D call. The CDR3 has 15 residues. V gave up 1 base and J gave up 4 bases, with 11 bases separating them. The germline CDR1 and CDR2 sequences are LGHDT and YNNKEL (reference sequence). CDR3: CASSQGPTTGNTIYF. The CDR3 coding sequence is TGTGCCAGCAGCCAAGGTCCTACTACAGGAAACACCATATATTTT.

This rearrangement joins TRBV24-1 to TRBJ2-1, with a weak D call TRBD2 (6 bases). V was trimmed by 4 bases and J by 0 bases, leaving 24 bases between them. CDR1 and CDR2 (germline): KGHDR, SFDVKD. The CDR3 extends over 20 amino acids. This chain's CDR3 is CATSDRPRLGGASSYNEQFF. Here the CDR3 DNA reads TGTGCCACCAGTGACCGCCCCCGACTAGGCGGGGCTAGCTCCTACAATGAGCAGTTCTTC.

The rearrangement joins TRBV28 to TRBJ1-1, with D hard to call. CDR1 MDHEN and CDR2 SYDVKM come from the germline V gene. The ends were cut back, 1 base at V and 11 bases at J, with 11 bases in the middle. The CDR3 sequence is 12 residues long. The CDR3 loop reads CASSLYRSAAFF. The CDR3 DNA reads as TGTGCCAGCAGTTTATATCGGTCCGCGGCTTTCTTT.

V and J are TRBV6-5 and TRBJ2-3; maybe TRBD2 (6 bases). The CDR3 has 15 residues. V lost 7 bases to trimming and J lost 1 base, with 15 bases between them. Germline V gene lookup returns CDR1 MNHEY and CDR2 SVGAGI. The CDR3 here is CASTRHRERTDTQYF. As DNA, the CDR3 is TGTGCCAGCACACGCCACCGGGAGCGCACAGATACGCAGTATTTT.

This chain joins TRBV2 and TRBJ1-6; 9 nucleotides align to TRBD1. From germline, CDR1 is SNHLY and CDR2 FYNNEI. The trim removed 8 bases at V and 6 bases at J, leaving 8 bases unmatched. There are 15 residues in the CDR3. This chain's CDR3 is CASGDREGGNSPLHF. In DNA form, the CDR3 reads TGTGCCAGCGGGGACAGGGAGGGCGGTAATTCACCCCTCCACTTT.

In DNA form, the CDR3 reads TGTGCCAGCAGCCGAGCCCCTAGGGGCGCAGCCTCCTACAATGAGCAGTTCTTC. Its protein is CASSRAPRGAASYNEQFF. The rearrangement links TRBV7-6 to TRBJ2-1; possible D gene TRBD1, 5 bases. Germline V CDR1 and CDR2: SGHVS, FNYEAQ. CDR3 length: 18 residues. The V end was cut by 5 bases, the J end by 0 bases, with 20 bases between.

The chain joins TRBV7-9 to TRBJ1-5; D is uncertain. CDR3 length equals 14 residues. The germline gives CDR1 SEHNR, CDR2 FQNEAQ (reference sequence). V dropped 5 bases and J dropped 1 base, with 9 bases sitting between them. Written as DNA, the CDR3 is TGTGCCAGCAGCCCCCTTACAAGCAATCAGCCCCAGCATTTT. Translated, it gives CASSPLTSNQPQHF.

The chain employs TRBV2 and TRBJ1-5, with D hard to call. The CDR3 runs 15 residues. Germline values: CDR1 SNHLY, CDR2 FYNNEI. Trimming cost V 3 bases and J 5 bases, with 14 bases left between them. DNA for the CDR3: TGTGCCAGCAGTGATACTAGGGCTGTGGATCAGCCCCAGCATTTT. Amino acid sequence: CASSDTRAVDQPQHF.

The chain combines TRBV2 with TRBJ1-3; possible D gene TRBD1, 5 bases. V gave up 1 base and J gave up 2 bases, with 9 bases separating them. This CDR3 has 15 residues. Germline V gene sequence: CDR1 SNHLY, CDR2 FYNNEI. The CDR3 is CASSEVQGTGNTIYF. For the CDR3, the DNA is TGTGCCAGCAGTGAAGTCCAGGGAACTGGAAACACCATATATTTT. The whole variable domain, remainder taken from reference TRBV2 and TRBJ1-3, is EPEVTQTPSHQVTQMGQEVILRCVPISNHLYFYWYRQILGQKVEFLVSFYNNEISEKSEIFDDQFSVERPDGSNFTLKIRSTKLEDSAMYFCASSEVQGTGNTIYFGEGSWLTVV.

This chain links TRBV6-6 with TRBJ2-7, with 9 bases that match TRBD1. V lost 8 bases to trimming and J lost 2 bases; unmatched junction nucleotides: 10. This CDR3 has 15 amino acids. Germline CDR1 is MNHNY and CDR2 is SVGAGI (reference sequence). This chain's CDR3 is CASVSTRQGAYEQYF. CDR3 nucleotide sequence: TGTGCCAGCGTCTCGACAAGACAGGGGGCCTACGAGCAGTACTTC.